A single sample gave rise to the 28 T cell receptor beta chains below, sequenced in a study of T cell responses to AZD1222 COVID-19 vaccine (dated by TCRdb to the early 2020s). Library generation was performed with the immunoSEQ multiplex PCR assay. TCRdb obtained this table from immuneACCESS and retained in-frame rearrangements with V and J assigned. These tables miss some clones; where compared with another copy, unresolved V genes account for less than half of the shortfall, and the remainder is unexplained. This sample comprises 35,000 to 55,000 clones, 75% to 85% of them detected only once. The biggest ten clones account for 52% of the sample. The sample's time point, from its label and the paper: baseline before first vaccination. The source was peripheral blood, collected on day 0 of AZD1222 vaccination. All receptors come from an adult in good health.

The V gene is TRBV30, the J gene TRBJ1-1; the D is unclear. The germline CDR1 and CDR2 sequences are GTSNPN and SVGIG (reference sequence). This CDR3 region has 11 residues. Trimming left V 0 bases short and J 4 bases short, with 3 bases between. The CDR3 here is CAWSVLTEAFF. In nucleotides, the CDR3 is TGTGCCTGGAGTGTACTCACTGAAGCTTTCTTT.

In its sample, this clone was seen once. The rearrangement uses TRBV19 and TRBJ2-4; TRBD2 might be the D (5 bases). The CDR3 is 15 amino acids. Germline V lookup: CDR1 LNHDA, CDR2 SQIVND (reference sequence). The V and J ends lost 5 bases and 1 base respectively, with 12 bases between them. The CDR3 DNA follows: TGTGCCAGTAGTTTGGGGAGAGGGGCCAAAAACATTCAGTACTTC. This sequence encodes CASSLGRGAKNIQYF.

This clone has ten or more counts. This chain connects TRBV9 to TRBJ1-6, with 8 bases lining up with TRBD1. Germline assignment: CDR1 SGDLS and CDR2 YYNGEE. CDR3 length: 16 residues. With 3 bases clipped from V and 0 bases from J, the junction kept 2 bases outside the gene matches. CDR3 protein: CASSEQGGSYNSPLHF. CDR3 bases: TGTGCCAGCAGCGAACAGGGGGGCTCCTATAATTCACCCCTCCACTTT.

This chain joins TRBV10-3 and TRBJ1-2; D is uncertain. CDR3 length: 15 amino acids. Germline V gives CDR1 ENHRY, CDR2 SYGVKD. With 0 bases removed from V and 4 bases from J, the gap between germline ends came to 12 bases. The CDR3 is CAISESVEVFYGYTF. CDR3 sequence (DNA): TGTGCCATCAGTGAGTCGGTAGAGGTTTTCTATGGCTACACCTTC.

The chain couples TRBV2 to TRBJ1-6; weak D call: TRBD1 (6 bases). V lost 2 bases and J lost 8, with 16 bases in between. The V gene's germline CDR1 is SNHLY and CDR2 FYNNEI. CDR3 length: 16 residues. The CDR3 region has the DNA TGTGCCAGCAGTGAAACTTCGGGGGGGGGCGATTCACCCCTCCACTTT. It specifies CASSETSGGGDSPLHF.

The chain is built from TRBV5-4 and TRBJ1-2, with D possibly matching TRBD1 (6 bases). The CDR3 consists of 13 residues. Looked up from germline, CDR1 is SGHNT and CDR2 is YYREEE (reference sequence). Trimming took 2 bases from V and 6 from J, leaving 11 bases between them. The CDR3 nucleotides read TGTGCCAGCAGCTTACAGGGTACCCATGGCTACACCTTC. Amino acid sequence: CASSLQGTHGYTF.

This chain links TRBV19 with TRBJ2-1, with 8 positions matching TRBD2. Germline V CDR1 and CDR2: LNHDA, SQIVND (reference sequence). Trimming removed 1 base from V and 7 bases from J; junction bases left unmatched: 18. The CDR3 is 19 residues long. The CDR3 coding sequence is TGTGCCAGTAGTATAGTTGGGGGAGGAGGGACTAGTAGCACGAATGAGCAGTTCTTC. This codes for CASSIVGGGGTSSTNEQFF.

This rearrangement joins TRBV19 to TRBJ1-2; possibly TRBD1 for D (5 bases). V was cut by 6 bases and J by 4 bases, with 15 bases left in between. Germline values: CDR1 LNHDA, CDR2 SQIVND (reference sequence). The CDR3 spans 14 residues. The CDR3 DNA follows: TGTGCCAGTAGCCGGGGGGGACGGACCTATGGCTACACCTTC. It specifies CASSRGGRTYGYTF.

The CDR3 spells CAWSVRRAIVGYTF. The CDR3 DNA follows: TGTGCCTGGAGTGTACGCAGGGCTATAGTTGGCTACACCTTC. This chain links TRBV30 with TRBJ1-2, with D possibly TRBD1 on 5 matching bases. CDR3 size: 14 residues. Germline V gene data show CDR1 as GTSNPN and CDR2 as SVGIG (reference sequence). V was pared by 0 bases and J by 7 bases, with 15 bases between.

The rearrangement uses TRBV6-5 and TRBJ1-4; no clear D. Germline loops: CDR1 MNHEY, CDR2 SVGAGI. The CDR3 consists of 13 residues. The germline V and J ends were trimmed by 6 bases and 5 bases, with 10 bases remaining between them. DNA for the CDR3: TGTGCCAGCAGCCTGGACGGGAATGAAAAACTGTTTTTT. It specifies CASSLDGNEKLFF.

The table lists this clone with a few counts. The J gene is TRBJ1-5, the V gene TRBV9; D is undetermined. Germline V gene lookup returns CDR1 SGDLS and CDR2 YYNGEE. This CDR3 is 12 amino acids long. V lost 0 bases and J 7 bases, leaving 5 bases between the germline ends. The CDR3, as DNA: TGTGCCAGCAGCGTAGTCCGCCAGCCCCAGCATTTT. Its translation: CASSVVRQPQHF.

CDR3 nucleotides: TGTGCCACCAGTGATTTCCCGGGAGGAAACAATGAGCAGTTCTTC. This sequence encodes CATSDFPGGNNEQFF. This chain connects TRBV24-1 to TRBJ2-1; 7 nucleotides agree with TRBD2. Germline V gene data show CDR1 as KGHDR and CDR2 as SFDVKD. This CDR3 comprises 15 residues. J lost 5 bases, V lost 1 base, and 4 bases had no gene match.

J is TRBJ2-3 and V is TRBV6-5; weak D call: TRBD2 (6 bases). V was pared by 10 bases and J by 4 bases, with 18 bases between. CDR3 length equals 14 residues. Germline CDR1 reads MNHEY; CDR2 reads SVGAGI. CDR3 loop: CAIAAGSSADTQYF. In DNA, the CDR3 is TGTGCCATCGCTGCCGGGAGTAGCGCAGATACGCAGTATTTT.

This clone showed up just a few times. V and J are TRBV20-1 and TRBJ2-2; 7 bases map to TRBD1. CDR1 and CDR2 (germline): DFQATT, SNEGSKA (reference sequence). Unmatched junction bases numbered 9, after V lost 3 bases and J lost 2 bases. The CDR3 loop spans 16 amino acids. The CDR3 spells CSASLGGIINTGELFF. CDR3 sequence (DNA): TGCAGTGCTAGTTTAGGGGGCATTATAAACACCGGGGAGCTGTTTTTT.

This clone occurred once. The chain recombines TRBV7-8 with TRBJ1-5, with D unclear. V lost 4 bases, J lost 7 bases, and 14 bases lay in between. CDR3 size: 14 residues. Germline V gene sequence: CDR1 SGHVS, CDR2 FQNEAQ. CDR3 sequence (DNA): TGTGCCAGCAGCTCGACGTCCCAAAACCAGCCCCAGCATTTT. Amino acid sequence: CASSSTSQNQPQHF.

CDR3 sequence (DNA): TGTGCCAGCAGCTTAGTTGGGCAGGGGGCGCTAAATGAAAAACTGTTTTTT. Translated: CASSLVGQGALNEKLFF. The chain links TRBV7-2 to TRBJ1-4; 8 bases align to TRBD1. In germline, CDR1 is SGHTA, CDR2 FQGNSA. This CDR3 has 17 residues. Trimming took 1 base from V and 5 from J; bases not matched to a gene: 9.

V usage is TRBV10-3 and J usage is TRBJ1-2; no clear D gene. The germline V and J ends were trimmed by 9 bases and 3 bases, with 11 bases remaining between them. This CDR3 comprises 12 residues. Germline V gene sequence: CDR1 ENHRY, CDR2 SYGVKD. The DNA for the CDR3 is TGTGCCATAGGCGAGGGCGACTATGGCTACACCTTC. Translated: CAIGEGDYGYTF.

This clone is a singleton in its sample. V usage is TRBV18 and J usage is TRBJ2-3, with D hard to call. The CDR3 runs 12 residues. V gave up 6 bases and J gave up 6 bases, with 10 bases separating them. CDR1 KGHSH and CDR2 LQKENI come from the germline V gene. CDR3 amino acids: CASSQTGDTQYF. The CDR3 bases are TGTGCCAGCTCCCAAACCGGGGATACGCAGTATTTT. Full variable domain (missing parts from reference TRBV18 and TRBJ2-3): NAGVMQNPRHLVRRRGQEARLRCSPMKGHSHVYWYRQLPEEGLKFMVYLQKENIIDESGMPKERFSAEFPKEGPSILRIQQVVRGDSAAYFCASSQTGDTQYFGPGTRLTVL.

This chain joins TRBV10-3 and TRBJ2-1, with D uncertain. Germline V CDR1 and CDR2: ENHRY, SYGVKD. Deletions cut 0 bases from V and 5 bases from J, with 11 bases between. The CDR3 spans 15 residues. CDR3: CAISESRRNNNEQFF. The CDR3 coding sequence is TGTGCCATCAGTGAGTCGAGGCGGAATAACAATGAGCAGTTCTTC.

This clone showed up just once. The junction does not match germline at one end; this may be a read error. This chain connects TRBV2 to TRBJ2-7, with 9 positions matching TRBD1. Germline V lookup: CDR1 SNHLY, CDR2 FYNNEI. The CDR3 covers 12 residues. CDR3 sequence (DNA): TGTGCCAGCAGTGAGTGGGGATGGACAGGGGACTTC. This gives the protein CASSEWGWTGDF.

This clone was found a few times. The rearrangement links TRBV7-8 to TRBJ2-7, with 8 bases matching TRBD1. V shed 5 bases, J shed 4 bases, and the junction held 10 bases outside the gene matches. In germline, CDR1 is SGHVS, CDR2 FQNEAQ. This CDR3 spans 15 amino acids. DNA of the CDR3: TGTGCCAGCAGCAACGCCCCAGGGGGCCAATACGAGCAGTACTTC. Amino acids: CASSNAPGGQYEQYF.

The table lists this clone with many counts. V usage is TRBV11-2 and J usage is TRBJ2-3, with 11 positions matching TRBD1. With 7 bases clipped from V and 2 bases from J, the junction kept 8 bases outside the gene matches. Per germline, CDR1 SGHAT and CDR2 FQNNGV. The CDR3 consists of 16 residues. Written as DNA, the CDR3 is TGTGCCAGCACGACGGGGACAGGGGGACACACAGATACGCAGTATTTT. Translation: CASTTGTGGHTDTQYF.

The CDR3 loop reads CASSYGGPGVEAFF. For the CDR3, the DNA is TGTGCCAGCAGTTACGGGGGGCCAGGAGTCGAAGCTTTCTTT. V is TRBV6-2 or TRBV6-3 and J is TRBJ1-1; tentative D call: TRBD1 (6 bases). The CDR3 is 14 amino acids. From germline, CDR1 is MNHEY and CDR2 SVGEGT. Trimming removed 2 bases at V and 8 bases at J, with 15 bases between.

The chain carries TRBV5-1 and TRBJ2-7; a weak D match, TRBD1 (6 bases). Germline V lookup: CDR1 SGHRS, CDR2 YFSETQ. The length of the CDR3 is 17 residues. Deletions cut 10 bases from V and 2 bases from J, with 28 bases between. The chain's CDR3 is CARAGRRTGQKAYEQYF. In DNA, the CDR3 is TGCGCCCGAGCAGGGCGGCGGACGGGACAAAAGGCCTACGAGCAGTACTTC. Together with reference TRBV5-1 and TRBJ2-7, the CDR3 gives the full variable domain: KAGVTQTPRYLIKTRGQQVTLSCSPISGHRSVSWYQQTPGQGLQFLFEYFSETQRNKGNFPGRFSGRQFSNSRSEMNVSTLELGDSALYLCARAGRRTGQKAYEQYFGPGTRLTVT.

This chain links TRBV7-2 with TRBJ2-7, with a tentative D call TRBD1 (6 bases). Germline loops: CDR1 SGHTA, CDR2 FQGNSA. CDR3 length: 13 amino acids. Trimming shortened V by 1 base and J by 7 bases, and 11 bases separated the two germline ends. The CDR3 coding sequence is TGTGCCAGCAGCTTAGGGACAGTATGGGAGCAGTACTTC. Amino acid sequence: CASSLGTVWEQYF.

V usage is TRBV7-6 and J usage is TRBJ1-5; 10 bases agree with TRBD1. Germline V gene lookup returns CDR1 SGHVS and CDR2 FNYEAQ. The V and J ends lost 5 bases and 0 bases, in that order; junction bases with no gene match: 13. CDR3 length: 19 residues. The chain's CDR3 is CASSHIGTGAIYSNQPQHF. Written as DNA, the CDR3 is TGTGCCAGCAGCCACATTGGGACAGGGGCCATCTATAGCAATCAGCCCCAGCATTTT.

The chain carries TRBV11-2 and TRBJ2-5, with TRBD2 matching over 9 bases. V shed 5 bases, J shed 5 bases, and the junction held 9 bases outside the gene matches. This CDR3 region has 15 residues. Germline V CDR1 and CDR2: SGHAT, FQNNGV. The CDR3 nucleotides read TGTGCCAGCAGCGCACCGGGACTAGCTTTTGAGACCCAGTACTTC. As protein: CASSAPGLAFETQYF.

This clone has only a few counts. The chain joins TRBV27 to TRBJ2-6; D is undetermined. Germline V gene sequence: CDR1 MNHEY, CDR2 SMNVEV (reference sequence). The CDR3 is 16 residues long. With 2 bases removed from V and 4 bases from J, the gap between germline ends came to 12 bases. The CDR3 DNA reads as TGTGCCAGCAGTTTACAGGCCGAGCTAGGGGCCAACGTCCTGACTTTC. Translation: CASSLQAELGANVLTF.